This T cell receptor beta chain derives from a study of blood T cell repertoires in COVID-19. Overall study: In each case, the material was cDNA or gDNA derived from T cells, B-cell-depleted T cells, or PBMCs.

Libraries were prepared by immunoSEQ multiplex PCR; TCRdb keeps only in-frame clonotypes and omits some of them. This table has about 130,000 clones, 65% to 85% appearing once. The CDR3 is made up of 14 amino acids. In germline, CDR1 is MNHEY, CDR2 SVGAGI. Trimming left V 4 bases short and J 3 bases short, with 12 bases between. The gene calls are TRBV6-5 and TRBJ1-1; TRBD1 might be the D (5 bases). The sequenced material came from peripheral blood. The sequence was obtained from a man in his 70s with acute or convalescent COVID-19. DNA for the CDR3: TGTGCCAGCAGTTCCTGGGGGGGGGACACTGAAGCTTTCTTT. Translated, it gives CASSSWGGDTEAFF.